The rows below give T cell receptor beta chains drawn from one sample of a study of identical twins. MiXCR, applied by TCRdb to the 5' RACE reads, yields one record per CDR3 protein. The sample holds hundreds of thousands of distinct CDR3 sequences, 21% seen once. These same records also appear under a second study, on T cells expressing NK-cell markers.

Sequenced: PBMCs. The receptors come from a woman younger than 30 in good health. The CDR3 runs from the conserved cysteine through the conserved F or W. The D gene is left open where the match is weak. A clone size is listed for some rows: how often the clone was seen (once, few, many), or a class if it is expanded.

TRBV7-9	-	TRBJ2-5	-	TGTGCCAGCAGCTTTAAGGCGAAAGAGACCCAGTACTTC	CASSFKAKETQYF
TRBV12-3/TRBV12-4	-	TRBJ2-1	TRBD2	TGTGCCAGCAGCCCTCGGGGCGGGGGGGCGACGCGGGAGCAGTTCTTC	CASSPRGGGATREQFF
TRBV29-1	-	TRBJ2-5	-	TGCAGCGTTTGGTTGGAGACCCAGTACTTC	CSVWLETQYF
TRBV2	many	TRBJ2-5	-	TGTGCCAGCAGTGGGTGGCAGAAAAAGACCCAGTACTTC	CASSGWQKKTQYF
TRBV20-1	-	TRBJ1-2	-	TGCAGTGCTAGATTAGGTGGCTACACCTTC	CSARLGGYTF
TRBV29-1	many	TRBJ2-5	-	TGCAGCGTTGGCGGGGCCTCGGAGACCCAGTACTTC	CSVGGASETQYF
TRBV9	-	TRBJ2-2	-	TGTGCCAGCAGCCCGCCCGAAGGAGTTTTGACCGGGGAGCTGTTTTTT	CASSPPEGVLTGELFF
TRBV5-1	few	TRBJ2-2	-	TGCGCCAGCAGCTTGCGTTACCCCAACCCCGGGGAGCTGTTTTTT	CASSLRYPNPGELFF
TRBV20-1	few	TRBJ2-1	-	TGCAGTGCTTCGGATCCGGGCTCGGGGTACAATGAGCAGTTCTTC	CSASDPGSGYNEQFF
TRBV7-3	-	TRBJ2-2	-	TGTGCCAGCAGCCCAGCCCGACAGTACACCGGGGAGCTGTTTTTT	CASSPARQYTGELFF
TRBV29-1	few	TRBJ2-7	TRBD1	TGCAGCGTCCAGAGGGGACAGGGAAGCTCCTACGAGCAGTACTTC	CSVQRGQGSSYEQYF
TRBV12-3/TRBV12-4	many	TRBJ2-5	TRBD2	TGTGCCAGCAGTAAATGGCGGGAGAGAAAGACCCAGTACTTC	CASSKWRERKTQYF
TRBV7-2	-	TRBJ2-5	-	TGTGCCAGCAGCGCGAACCCGACCCCGCGGGAGACCCAGTACTTC	CASSANPTPRETQYF
TRBV5-5	few	TRBJ1-2	-	TGTGCCAGCAGCCCACAATCGGCATCCTCCTATGGCTACACCTTC	CASSPQSASSYGYTF
TRBV5-5	-	TRBJ2-5	-	TGTGCCAGCAGCTCGGAGGTTGTTTGGGGGTCGAGGGATTACTTC	CASSSEVVWGSRDYF
TRBV29-1	-	TRBJ2-3	TRBD1	TGCAGCGTTGGGGGGACAGGGTTCCCAGATACGCAGTATTTT	CSVGGTGFPDTQYF
TRBV20-1	-	TRBJ2-7	TRBD2	TGCAGCGGGATTGGGACTAGCGAAGGCGAGCAGTACTTC	CSGIGTSEGEQYF
TRBV29-1	many	TRBJ1-1	-	TGCAGCGTTATCGCTAACACTGAAGCTTTCTTT	CSVIANTEAFF
TRBV9	-	TRBJ2-2	-	TGTGCCAGCAGCCCTCCTATAGGGGGAGCGGCCGGGGAGCTGTTTTTT	CASSPPIGGAAGELFF
TRBV27	few	TRBJ1-1	-	TGTGCCAGCAGTTTATCGAGGACATTAAAGAACACTGAAGCTTTCTTT	CASSLSRTLKNTEAFF
TRBV7-6	-	TRBJ2-1	TRBD2	TGTGCCAGCAGCTCCATGGTAGCGGGGGGATACAATGAGCAGTTCTTC	CASSSMVAGGYNEQFF
TRBV20-1	-	TRBJ1-2	-	TGCAGTGCTAGCCATAACTATGGCTACACCTTC	CSASHNYGYTF
TRBV6-1	-	TRBJ2-1	TRBD2	TGTGCCAGCAGAGGTAGGATAGCGGGAGGGCCTGACGAGCAGTTCTTC	CASRGRIAGGPDEQFF
TRBV12-3/TRBV12-4	few	TRBJ1-1	-	TGTGCCAGCAGCCGCATTGCGGGCACTGAAGCTTTCTTT	CASSRIAGTEAFF
TRBV7-9	few	TRBJ1-2	-	TGTGCCAGCACCCTGACTAACTATGGCTACACCTTC	CASTLTNYGYTF
TRBV6-2/TRBV6-3	many	TRBJ2-3	-	TGTGCCAGCAGTCCCGGGACTCTCAGCGATACGCAGTATTTT	CASSPGTLSDTQYF
TRBV7-9	-	TRBJ2-7	-	TGTGCCAGCAGCTTAGGGACAGCACAGTACGAGCAGTACTTC	CASSLGTAQYEQYF
TRBV2	few	TRBJ2-5	-	TGTGCCAGCAGTGGAAGACTCCCGCCGGAGACCCAGTACTTC	CASSGRLPPETQYF
TRBV12-3/TRBV12-4	many	TRBJ2-3	-	TGTGCCAGCAGTTTGGAGCGGCTACTCGGTACGCAGTATTTT	CASSLERLLGTQYF
TRBV12-2	-	TRBJ2-1	-	TGTGCCCTAAGCCCCGACAATGAGCAGTTCTTC	CALSPDNEQFF
TRBV29-1	-	TRBJ1-1	-	TGCAGCGTTGAAGGGGACCCCCGAGTTACGAACACTGAAGCTTTCTTT	CSVEGDPRVTNTEAFF
TRBV4-3	-	TRBJ1-2	-	TGCGCCAGCAGCCAAGAAATTTGGAGCGGCTATGGCTACACCTTC	CASSQEIWSGYGYTF
TRBV6-2/TRBV6-3	few	TRBJ1-2	-	TGTGCCAGCAGTTCTCACGGGGGCCGAGCTAACTATGGCTACACCTTC	CASSSHGGRANYGYTF
TRBV9	-	TRBJ2-3	-	TGTGCCAGCAGCAACCGACCCGTCTGGGGGGTTGGTACAGATACGCAGTATTTT	CASSNRPVWGVGTDTQYF
TRBV5-1	few	TRBJ2-5	TRBD1	TGCGCCAGCAGCTTGGAAGGGACAGTAGAGACCCAGTACTTC	CASSLEGTVETQYF
TRBV12-3/TRBV12-4	-	TRBJ2-3	TRBD1	TGTGCCAGCAGCCCGACAGGGAGCTTCACAGATACGCAGTATTTT	CASSPTGSFTDTQYF
TRBV7-7	few	TRBJ2-5	-	TGTGCTAGCAGCTGGTTAAGGGGGTACCAAGAGACCCAGTACTTC	CASSWLRGYQETQYF
TRBV11-1	-	TRBJ2-7	TRBD2	TGTGCCAGCAGCCCTATAGCCCCCGAGCGGGAGGCCACTTTCTCCTACGAGCAGTACTTC	CASSPIAPEREATFSYEQYF
TRBV5-1	-	TRBJ2-5	TRBD1	TGCGCCAGCAGCAAAGCAGGGACAGCCTATCAAGAGACCCAGTACTTC	CASSKAGTAYQETQYF
TRBV7-2	-	TRBJ2-3	-	TGTGCCACCCGGCCGGGGGCTAGCCCAGATACGCAGTATTTT	CATRPGASPDTQYF
TRBV6-1	-	TRBJ2-3	-	TGTGCCAGCATCCTGGGGCTCCTGGGGGATACGCAGTATTTT	CASILGLLGDTQYF
TRBV12-5	-	TRBJ2-3	TRBD2	TGTGCTAGTGGTGACGGGACTAGCGGCTCAGATACGCAGTATTTT	CASGDGTSGSDTQYF
TRBV12-3/TRBV12-4	-	TRBJ2-5	-	TGTGCCAGCAGCCAAAGGACTTTTCTACGGGAGACCCAGTACTTC	CASSQRTFLRETQYF
TRBV20-1	-	TRBJ2-7	TRBD2	TGCAGTGCTAGGGATACTAGCGGGAGGTTTAACTCCTACGAGCAGTACTTC	CSARDTSGRFNSYEQYF
TRBV18	-	TRBJ1-5	-	TGTGCCAGCTCTTCGGACAGCGGCCAGCCCCAGCATTTT	CASSSDSGQPQHF
TRBV29-1	few	TRBJ1-3	-	TGCAGCGTTGAAGACGCGGGGGTAGGGGGAAACACCATATATTTT	CSVEDAGVGGNTIYF
TRBV7-9	-	TRBJ2-7	TRBD1	TGTGCCAGCAGCTCCCGGGACAGGGGCCCCTACGAGCAGTACTTC	CASSSRDRGPYEQYF
TRBV5-1	-	TRBJ2-5	-	TGCGCCAGCAGCCAATCATACAGGTGGTTAAATGAGGGGGAGACCCAGTACTTC	CASSQSYRWLNEGETQYF
TRBV7-2	-	TRBJ2-7	TRBD1	TGTGCCAGCAGCTTAGGGAGACAGGGAGAACGCGAGCAGTACTTC	CASSLGRQGEREQYF
TRBV9	few	TRBJ2-3	TRBD1	TGTGCCAGCAGCGTAGGGACAGGGCCCCCAGATACGCAGTATTTT	CASSVGTGPPDTQYF
TRBV7-9	-	TRBJ1-4	TRBD1	TGTGCCAGCAGCTTAGATCGGACAGGGGGCGGGAAACTGTTTTTT	CASSLDRTGGGKLFF
TRBV27	few	TRBJ2-1	TRBD1	TGTGCCAGCAGTTCCACCTGGGACAGCATACAGTTCTTC	CASSSTWDSIQFF
TRBV20-1	few	TRBJ1-1	-	TGCAGTGCTAGTCCCCTGGGACGGCTGAACACTGAAGCTTTCTTT	CSASPLGRLNTEAFF
TRBV3-1	-	TRBJ2-7	TRBD1	TGTGCCAGCAGCCAAACCGCGGGACAGGGAGTTGGCGAGCAGTACTTC	CASSQTAGQGVGEQYF
TRBV7-9	-	TRBJ1-1	-	TGTGCCAGCAGCACCGGGGGAGGCAGGCAGAGGACTGAAGCTTTCTTT	CASSTGGGRQRTEAFF
TRBV29-1	few	TRBJ2-1	TRBD1	TGCAGCGTTAAGCGCGGGACAGGGGACAATGAGCAGTTCTTC	CSVKRGTGDNEQFF
TRBV6-1	-	TRBJ1-5	-	TGTGCCAGCAGAACTTACAGGGAAAATCAGCCCCAGCATTTT	CASRTYRENQPQHF
TRBV2	few	TRBJ2-5	-	TGTGCCACCCGGGGATTTACAGCGTCAGAGACCCAGTACTTC	CATRGFTASETQYF